These T cell receptor beta chains were read from a single sample in a study of human T cells and chemical hapten exposure. MiXCR, applied by TCRdb to the RACE reads, yields one record per CDR3 protein. The sample carries approximately 50,000 distinct CDR3 sequences, approximately 9.9% recorded once. The source material was whole blood, sampled in connection with sensitization to the hapten diphenylcyclopropenone (DPC). The receptors come from a woman in her forties with alopecia areata. Some clones in this sample may be carry-over from other donors' samples. Each CDR3 is given with its conserved first and last residue. D genes are given only for firm matches. Only some rows state a clone size, as once, few, many or a class for expanded clones.

CDR3aa: CATSDWTGSGTDTQYF
CDR3nt: TGTGCCACCAGCGATTGGACAGGGAGTGGCACAGATACGCAGTATTTT
j_gene: TRBJ2-3
abundance: few
v_gene: TRBV15
d_gene: TRBD1

CDR3aa: CASSATVQGFSIPEPQHF
CDR3nt: TGCGCCAGCAGCGCCACCGTACAGGGTTTTTCGATCCCGGAGCCCCAGCATTTT
j_gene: TRBJ1-5
abundance: few
v_gene: TRBV5-1
d_gene: -

CDR3aa: CASSQDGTPRNTGELFF
CDR3nt: TGCGCCAGCAGCCAAGATGGGACGCCGAGGAACACCGGGGAGCTGTTTTTT
j_gene: TRBJ2-2
abundance: few
v_gene: TRBV4-3
d_gene: -

CDR3aa: CATSRDPDRANEQYF
CDR3nt: TGTGCCACCAGCAGAGACCCGGACAGGGCAAACGAGCAGTACTTC
j_gene: TRBJ2-7
abundance: many
v_gene: TRBV15
d_gene: TRBD1

CDR3aa: CSVVLSGALGNTIYF
CDR3nt: TGCAGCGTAGTACTCTCGGGGGCGCTCGGAAACACCATATATTTT
j_gene: TRBJ1-3
abundance: -
v_gene: TRBV29-1
d_gene: -

CDR3aa: CASSLRGGTQETQYF
CDR3nt: TGTGCCAGCAGCTTACGAGGGGGGACCCAAGAGACCCAGTACTTC
j_gene: TRBJ2-5
abundance: -
v_gene: TRBV11-2
d_gene: -

CDR3aa: CASSVTGINTEAFF
CDR3nt: TGTGCCAGCAGTGTGACAGGGATAAACACTGAAGCTTTCTTT
j_gene: TRBJ1-1
abundance: many
v_gene: TRBV2
d_gene: TRBD1

CDR3aa: CASTRQGSGTEAFF
CDR3nt: TGTGCCAGCACCAGACAGGGGAGTGGCACTGAAGCTTTCTTT
j_gene: TRBJ1-1
abundance: -
v_gene: TRBV6-6
d_gene: TRBD1

CDR3aa: CASSLTNSPLHF
CDR3nt: TGTGCCAGCAGCTTAACTAATTCACCCCTCCACTTT
j_gene: TRBJ1-6
abundance: -
v_gene: TRBV7-2
d_gene: -

CDR3aa: CASSTSPSHADTQYF
CDR3nt: TGTGCCAGCAGCACCTCCCCTAGCCACGCAGATACGCAGTATTTT
j_gene: TRBJ2-3
abundance: many
v_gene: TRBV7-3
d_gene: -

CDR3aa: CASSLYSDNVISYEQYF
CDR3nt: TGTGCCAGCAGTTTATATTCAGACAATGTGATCTCCTACGAGCAGTACTTC
j_gene: TRBJ2-7
abundance: few
v_gene: TRBV27
d_gene: -

CDR3aa: CASSQDIYGGVLATLHF
CDR3nt: TGCGCCAGCAGCCAAGATATTTATGGTGGAGTTTTGGCGACCCTCCACTTT
j_gene: TRBJ1-6
abundance: many
v_gene: TRBV4-1
d_gene: -

CDR3aa: CASRPGGGTDTQYF
CDR3nt: TGTGCCAGCAGACCCGGAGGGGGCACAGATACGCAGTATTTT
j_gene: TRBJ2-3
abundance: many
v_gene: TRBV25-1
d_gene: -

CDR3aa: CSARDYITGETQYF
CDR3nt: TGCAGTGCTAGAGACTACATCACCGGGGAGACCCAGTACTTC
j_gene: TRBJ2-5
abundance: few
v_gene: TRBV20-1
d_gene: -

CDR3aa: CASSPGGARSNTEAFF
CDR3nt: TGTGCCAGCTCACCCGGCGGAGCCCGGTCGAACACTGAAGCTTTCTTT
j_gene: TRBJ1-1
abundance: -
v_gene: TRBV18
d_gene: -

CDR3aa: CASRPGTENQPQHF
CDR3nt: TGTGCCAGCAGGCCCGGGACTGAGAATCAGCCCCAGCATTTT
j_gene: TRBJ1-5
abundance: few
v_gene: TRBV6-1
d_gene: -

CDR3aa: CASSLAEGRPYNEQFF
CDR3nt: TGTGCCAGCAGCTTAGCCGAGGGCCGCCCCTACAATGAGCAGTTCTTC
j_gene: TRBJ2-1
abundance: many
v_gene: TRBV11-2
d_gene: -

CDR3aa: CASSPKETQYF
CDR3nt: TGTGCCAGCAGCCCTAAAGAGACCCAGTACTTC
j_gene: TRBJ2-5
abundance: many
v_gene: TRBV7-9
d_gene: -

CDR3aa: CASSPGTGGYNEQFF
CDR3nt: TGTGCCAGCAGCCCCGGGACAGGGGGCTACAATGAGCAGTTCTTC
j_gene: TRBJ2-1
abundance: few
v_gene: TRBV7-6
d_gene: TRBD1

CDR3aa: CASSPTPQEMNTEAFF
CDR3nt: TGTGCCAGCAGCCCAACCCCACAGGAAATGAACACTGAAGCTTTCTTT
j_gene: TRBJ1-1
abundance: few
v_gene: TRBV7-2
d_gene: -

CDR3aa: CASSSLMQGARGLFF
CDR3nt: TGTGCCAGCAGCTCCCTAATGCAGGGGGCGAGAGGGTTGTTTTTT
j_gene: TRBJ1-4
abundance: many
v_gene: TRBV11-2
d_gene: TRBD1

CDR3aa: CASSVGGGISYEQYF
CDR3nt: TGTGCCAGCAGCGTGGGCGGGGGAATATCCTACGAGCAGTACTTC
j_gene: TRBJ2-7
abundance: many
v_gene: TRBV9
d_gene: TRBD2

CDR3aa: CASSPGLAGYTDTQYF
CDR3nt: TGTGCCAGCAGCCCAGGACTAGCGGGATACACAGATACGCAGTATTTT
j_gene: TRBJ2-3
abundance: medium-sized
v_gene: TRBV7-9
d_gene: TRBD2

CDR3aa: CASSLAGRGYNEQFF
CDR3nt: TGTGCCAGCAGCTTAGCGGGGCGAGGCTACAATGAGCAGTTCTTC
j_gene: TRBJ2-1
abundance: -
v_gene: TRBV7-8
d_gene: -

CDR3aa: CSVIFTGELFF
CDR3nt: TGCAGCGTCATTTTCACCGGGGAGCTGTTTTTT
j_gene: TRBJ2-2
abundance: -
v_gene: TRBV29-1
d_gene: -

CDR3aa: CASRGIRDTGELFF
CDR3nt: TGTGCCAGCAGGGGGATCCGCGACACCGGGGAGCTGTTTTTT
j_gene: TRBJ2-2
abundance: few
v_gene: TRBV6-6
d_gene: -

CDR3aa: CASLITGELFF
CDR3nt: TGCGCCAGCCTGATCACCGGGGAGCTGTTTTTT
j_gene: TRBJ2-2
abundance: -
v_gene: TRBV10-1
d_gene: -

CDR3aa: CASSEGQGEFF
CDR3nt: TGTGCCAGCAGTGAAGGGCAGGGGGAGTTCTTC
j_gene: TRBJ2-1
abundance: -
v_gene: TRBV25-1
d_gene: TRBD1

CDR3aa: CASTRDEQYF
CDR3nt: TGTGCCAGCACGAGGGACGAGCAGTACTTC
j_gene: TRBJ2-7
abundance: -
v_gene: TRBV2
d_gene: -

CDR3aa: CASRGSGGDEQFF
CDR3nt: TGTGCCAGCAGAGGTAGCGGGGGTGATGAGCAGTTCTTC
j_gene: TRBJ2-1
abundance: many
v_gene: TRBV7-9
d_gene: TRBD2

CDR3aa: CSARIPGSDRELFF
CDR3nt: TGCAGTGCTAGAATTCCGGGCTCGGACCGGGAGCTGTTTTTT
j_gene: TRBJ2-2
abundance: -
v_gene: TRBV20-1
d_gene: -

CDR3aa: CSATPRRGSGPTDTQYF
CDR3nt: TGCAGTGCAACTCCCCGACGGGGGAGCGGACCCACAGATACGCAGTATTTT
j_gene: TRBJ2-3
abundance: -
v_gene: TRBV20-1
d_gene: -

CDR3aa: CASSQVWTSGGRTSTDTQYF
CDR3nt: TGTGCCAGCAGCCAAGTATGGACTAGCGGGGGCCGAACTAGCACAGATACGCAGTATTTT
j_gene: TRBJ2-3
abundance: many
v_gene: TRBV3-1
d_gene: TRBD2

CDR3aa: CASSFRDRPNEQFF
CDR3nt: TGTGCCAGCAGTTTCCGGGACAGGCCCAATGAGCAGTTCTTC
j_gene: TRBJ2-1
abundance: medium-sized
v_gene: TRBV6-6
d_gene: TRBD1

CDR3aa: CASSLRQSGEQYF
CDR3nt: TGTGCCAGCAGCTTGCGGCAATCTGGGGAGCAGTACTTC
j_gene: TRBJ2-7
abundance: few
v_gene: TRBV5-8
d_gene: -

CDR3aa: CASSPAGDTDTQYF
CDR3nt: TGTGCCAGCAGCCCAGCGGGAGACACAGATACGCAGTATTTT
j_gene: TRBJ2-3
abundance: many
v_gene: TRBV6-4
d_gene: TRBD2